This T cell receptor (beta chain) came from a study of beta chain features in type 1 diabetes. This clone was observed a few times. The antigen remains undetermined. V was shortened by 6 bases and J by 7 bases, with 16 bases between the two germline ends. This CDR3 is built from 14 residues. CDR1 and CDR2 from the germline V gene are SGHVS and FQNEAQ. Study findings and constraints: TCRB CDR3 length was moderately but significantly reduced in all four CD4+ subsets of Type 1 diabetes patients.

cDNA synthesis used the whole RNA isolate, giving expressed TCRB sequences. About 3.57 million reads were obtained on average from naive, central memory and regulatory T cell samples. The assay was immunoSEQ multiplex PCR, and TCRdb's table has in-frame clones only and misses some. The sample carries some 330,000 clones, more than 9.5% recorded once. The sequence derives from a woman younger than 45 in good health. This chain links TRBV7-8 with TRBJ1-5, with D possibly matching TRBD1 (5 bases). Sequences were obtained from naive CD4+ T cells from blood. The CDR3 region is CASSKTVVNQPQHF. The CDR3 DNA follows: TGTGCCAGCAGTAAGACAGTTGTCAACCAGCCCCAGCATTTT.